The rows below give T cell receptor beta chains drawn from one sample of a study of blood T cells in healthy people across ages. TCRdb reprocessed the 5' RACE reads via MiXCR and lists one record per CDR3 protein. The table has 780,000 or so distinct CDR3 sequences, 53% seen once. Sequencing was done on a sample of blood. The receptors were sampled from a man older than 75 in good health. The CDR3 runs from the conserved cysteine through the conserved F or W. The D gene is left open where the match is weak. Clone size is stated in some rows and not others, as once, few, many or a class when expanded.

clone size: -; V gene: TRBV4-1; D gene: -; J gene: TRBJ2-1; CDR3 DNA: TGCGCCAGCAGCCAAGGCGTAGCCTCCTACAATGAGCAGTTCTTC; CDR3 protein: CASSQGVASYNEQFF
clone size: -; V gene: TRBV5-1; D gene: -; J gene: TRBJ2-2; CDR3 DNA: TGCGCCAGCAGCTTTTCAATGGGAACTCGCGGGGAGCTGTTTTTT; CDR3 protein: CASSFSMGTRGELFF
clone size: -; V gene: TRBV14; D gene: -; J gene: TRBJ2-1; CDR3 DNA: TGTGCCAGCAGCCAAGCAAAGGGACCCTTTGGTGAGCAGTTCTTC; CDR3 protein: CASSQAKGPFGEQFF
clone size: -; V gene: TRBV6-5; D gene: -; J gene: TRBJ2-4; CDR3 DNA: TGTGCCAGCAGTTACGTGGGGCAGATAGCCAAAAACATTCAGTACTTC; CDR3 protein: CASSYVGQIAKNIQYF
clone size: -; V gene: TRBV5-1; D gene: TRBD1; J gene: TRBJ1-1; CDR3 DNA: TGCGCCAGCATAGAGACAGGGCGGACTGAAGCTTTCTTT; CDR3 protein: CASIETGRTEAFF
clone size: -; V gene: TRBV5-1; D gene: TRBD1; J gene: TRBJ1-1; CDR3 DNA: TGCGCCAGCAGCCCGGGCTGGACAGGGAAGAACACTGAAGCTTTCTTT; CDR3 protein: CASSPGWTGKNTEAFF
clone size: -; V gene: TRBV20-1; D gene: TRBD2; J gene: TRBJ2-3; CDR3 DNA: TGCAGTGCTAGTCCACTAGCGGGAGTTTCAGATACGCAGTATTTT; CDR3 protein: CSASPLAGVSDTQYF
clone size: few; V gene: TRBV3-1; D gene: -; J gene: TRBJ2-5; CDR3 DNA: TGTGCCAGCAGCCAGAGGGGGACCCAGTACTTC; CDR3 protein: CASSQRGTQYF
clone size: -; V gene: TRBV20-1; D gene: -; J gene: TRBJ2-7; CDR3 DNA: TGCAGTGCTAGCGTCAGGGTACCCCTCGAGCAGTACTTC; CDR3 protein: CSASVRVPLEQYF
clone size: -; V gene: TRBV10-3; D gene: TRBD2; J gene: TRBJ2-1; CDR3 DNA: TGTGCCATCAGTGTTGTAGCGGGAGCTTACAATGAGCAGTTCTTC; CDR3 protein: CAISVVAGAYNEQFF
clone size: -; V gene: TRBV6-2/TRBV6-3; D gene: TRBD2; J gene: TRBJ2-1; CDR3 DNA: TGTGCCAGCAGTTACTCGAGGAGCGGGAGGGCAAGGGAGCAGTTCTTC; CDR3 protein: CASSYSRSGRAREQFF
clone size: -; V gene: TRBV5-5; D gene: -; J gene: TRBJ1-5; CDR3 DNA: TGTGCCAGCAGCGAGGGGGGACTGTTTAATCAGCCCCAGCATTTT; CDR3 protein: CASSEGGLFNQPQHF
clone size: -; V gene: TRBV6-5; D gene: -; J gene: TRBJ1-2; CDR3 DNA: TGTGCCAGGGCTCGCGGATCACAAACTGCGGGCGGCTACACCTTC; CDR3 protein: CARARGSQTAGGYTF
clone size: -; V gene: TRBV5-8; D gene: TRBD1; J gene: TRBJ2-3; CDR3 DNA: TGTGCCACGGAATCGCGGGGACAGGGAAAAACAGATACGCAGTATTTT; CDR3 protein: CATESRGQGKTDTQYF
clone size: -; V gene: TRBV7-9; D gene: -; J gene: TRBJ2-5; CDR3 DNA: TGTGCCAGCAGCTTAATCCGGAACCAAGAGACCCAGTCCTTC; CDR3 protein: CASSLIRNQETQSF
clone size: few; V gene: TRBV11-1; D gene: TRBD1; J gene: TRBJ2-3; CDR3 DNA: TGTGCCAGCAGCATTGGACAGGGAAAGAGAACAGATACGCAGTATTTT; CDR3 protein: CASSIGQGKRTDTQYF
clone size: -; V gene: TRBV24-1; D gene: -; J gene: TRBJ2-6; CDR3 DNA: TGTGCCACCAGTGAGGGGAGAGGCGGGGCCAACGTCCTGACTTTC; CDR3 protein: CATSEGRGGANVLTF
clone size: few; V gene: TRBV12-3/TRBV12-4; D gene: TRBD1; J gene: TRBJ1-5; CDR3 DNA: TGTGCCAGCAGACCAGGACAGGGAGGGCAGCCCCAGCATTTT; CDR3 protein: CASRPGQGGQPQHF
clone size: -; V gene: TRBV6-2/TRBV6-3; D gene: TRBD1; J gene: TRBJ2-4; CDR3 DNA: TGTGCCAGCAGATCGACAGGGGAGGACATTCAGTACTTC; CDR3 protein: CASRSTGEDIQYF
clone size: -; V gene: TRBV10-3; D gene: -; J gene: TRBJ2-7; CDR3 DNA: TGTGCCATCAGGCCAATGGGGGGCAAAAACGAGCAGTACTTC; CDR3 protein: CAIRPMGGKNEQYF
clone size: -; V gene: TRBV25-1; D gene: TRBD2; J gene: TRBJ2-7; CDR3 DNA: TGTGCCAGCAGTGACCCAACGGGGGCGGGAGGCTACGAGCAGTACTTC; CDR3 protein: CASSDPTGAGGYEQYF
clone size: few; V gene: TRBV18; D gene: -; J gene: TRBJ2-5; CDR3 DNA: TGTGCCAGCTCACCCCTTGACCTTCAAGAGACCCAGTACTTC; CDR3 protein: CASSPLDLQETQYF
clone size: -; V gene: TRBV6-6; D gene: -; J gene: TRBJ1-5; CDR3 DNA: TGTGCCAGCAGTTACTCGAGGTCCGATCAGCCCCAGCATTTT; CDR3 protein: CASSYSRSDQPQHF
clone size: -; V gene: TRBV2; D gene: TRBD1; J gene: TRBJ2-7; CDR3 DNA: TGTGCCAGCACCATACAGGGGGCCGGGTACGAGCAGTACTTC; CDR3 protein: CASTIQGAGYEQYF
clone size: -; V gene: TRBV20-1; D gene: -; J gene: TRBJ1-5; CDR3 DNA: TGCAGTGCTAGAGAGGACAGTCCCAAGCCCCAGCATTTT; CDR3 protein: CSAREDSPKPQHF
clone size: few; V gene: TRBV12-5; D gene: -; J gene: TRBJ2-7; CDR3 DNA: TGTGCTAGTGGCCCCCGGGGCGGATCCTACGAGCAGTACTTC; CDR3 protein: CASGPRGGSYEQYF
clone size: -; V gene: TRBV20-1; D gene: -; J gene: TRBJ2-3; CDR3 DNA: TGCAGTGCCCTCTCTAAGGATACGCAGTATTTT; CDR3 protein: CSALSKDTQYF
clone size: -; V gene: TRBV6-6; D gene: -; J gene: TRBJ1-2; CDR3 DNA: TGTGCCAGCAGTTACGTGGCCCCCACGGGCTATGGCTACACCTTC; CDR3 protein: CASSYVAPTGYGYTF
clone size: few; V gene: TRBV20-1; D gene: -; J gene: TRBJ2-7; CDR3 DNA: TGCAGTGCTAGACCGGGCAGCTACGAGCAGTACTTC; CDR3 protein: CSARPGSYEQYF
clone size: few; V gene: TRBV4-2; D gene: TRBD1; J gene: TRBJ2-7; CDR3 DNA: TGTGCCAGCGGAAAGGGGCAGGGGGACTCCTACGAGCAGTACTTC; CDR3 protein: CASGKGQGDSYEQYF
clone size: -; V gene: TRBV2; D gene: -; J gene: TRBJ2-1; CDR3 DNA: TGTGCCAGCTCGGGGCAGGATAGCTCCTACAATGAGCAGTTCTTC; CDR3 protein: CASSGQDSSYNEQFF
clone size: -; V gene: TRBV2; D gene: TRBD1; J gene: TRBJ2-7; CDR3 DNA: TGTGCCAGCAGTGAAGCCTGGACAGGAATCAACGAGCAGTACTTC; CDR3 protein: CASSEAWTGINEQYF
clone size: many; V gene: TRBV4-1; D gene: -; J gene: TRBJ1-5; CDR3 DNA: TGCGCCAGCAGCCACCCGGACAGACTCTATCAGCCCCAGCATTTT; CDR3 protein: CASSHPDRLYQPQHF
clone size: -; V gene: TRBV24-1; D gene: -; J gene: TRBJ2-7; CDR3 DNA: TGTGCCACCAGTGAAAGACTCCCTCACGAGCAGTACTTC; CDR3 protein: CATSERLPHEQYF
clone size: few; V gene: TRBV5-6; D gene: TRBD1; J gene: TRBJ2-7; CDR3 DNA: TGTGCCAGCAGCAGACAGGGTTTGACCTACGAGCAGTACTTC; CDR3 protein: CASSRQGLTYEQYF
clone size: -; V gene: TRBV6-5; D gene: -; J gene: TRBJ2-7; CDR3 DNA: TGTGCCAGCGGGACTTCCCACGAGCAGTACTTC; CDR3 protein: CASGTSHEQYF
clone size: -; V gene: TRBV25-1; D gene: -; J gene: TRBJ2-1; CDR3 DNA: TGTGCCAGCAGTGATGGACAGCTTTACAATGAGCAGTTCTTC; CDR3 protein: CASSDGQLYNEQFF
clone size: once; V gene: TRBV7-2; D gene: -; J gene: TRBJ1-2; CDR3 DNA: TGTGCCAACAGCTTAGGACCAGGGAACTATGGCTACACCTTC; CDR3 protein: CANSLGPGNYGYTF
clone size: -; V gene: TRBV2; D gene: -; J gene: TRBJ2-6; CDR3 DNA: TGTGCCAGCGACCTGGCGGGGGCCTCTGGGGCCAACGTCCTGACTTTC; CDR3 protein: CASDLAGASGANVLTF
clone size: -; V gene: TRBV7-9; D gene: -; J gene: TRBJ2-7; CDR3 DNA: TGTGCCAGCAGCTTAGTGGCCTTAGGGGTCGAGCAGTACTTC; CDR3 protein: CASSLVALGVEQYF
clone size: few; V gene: TRBV12-5; D gene: -; J gene: TRBJ1-2; CDR3 DNA: TGTGCTAGTGGTTTGCCCCGGACAGTGAACTATGGCTACACCTTC; CDR3 protein: CASGLPRTVNYGYTF